The T cell receptor (beta chain) under discussion was sequenced for a study of somatic mutations in cytotoxic T cells in rheumatoid arthritis. CDR1 SQVTM and CDR2 ANQGSEA come from the germline V gene. The CDR3 contains 11 residues. Trimming stripped 4 bases from V and 5 bases from J, with 8 bases between. Assay used: immunoSEQ multiplex PCR; TCRdb lists only in-frame clones, some missing. The sample holds over 15,000 clones, approximately 84% seen once. This clone appeared once. The chain is built from TRBV29-1 and TRBJ2-5; no clear D. The source is an adult with rheumatoid arthritis. Sequenced input: CD8+ T cells sorted from blood. CDR3 DNA sequence: TGCAGCGTTGTGTGGCGGGAGACCCAGTACTTC. Protein product: CSVVWRETQYF.